What follows are 25 T cell receptor beta chains derived from one specimen sequenced in a study of blood T cell repertoires in COVID-19. Assay: immunoSEQ multiplex PCR; the TCRdb copy retains only in-frame clones and omits some. Counted here are about 87,000 clones, roughly 76% occurring once; the ten biggest clones make up 4% to 5.5%. The sequencing input was peripheral blood. Receptors were obtained from a woman aged 45-60 years with acute or convalescent COVID-19.

J is TRBJ1-2 and V is TRBV2; tentatively, D is TRBD1 (6 bases). The V end was cut by 7 bases, the J end by 8 bases, with 17 bases between. In germline, CDR1 is SNHLY, CDR2 FYNNEI. This CDR3 has 13 residues. This CDR3 is CASTLQGQGGYTF. The CDR3 nucleotides read TGTGCCAGCACCCTACAGGGCCAGGGCGGCTACACCTTC.

The rearrangement links TRBV6-5 to TRBJ1-1; D is possibly TRBD1 (5 bases). Trimming shortened V by 6 bases and J by 4 bases, and 15 bases separated the two germline ends. This CDR3 contains 14 residues. In germline, CDR1 is MNHEY, CDR2 SVGAGI. CDR3 sequence (DNA): TGTGCCAGCAGGCGGCAGGGAAGTATCACTGAAGCTTTCTTT. Its translation: CASRRQGSITEAFF.

A few counts support this clone. The chain combines TRBV28 with TRBJ2-1, with 13 bases fitting TRBD2. The V segment lost 7 bases and the J segment 0 bases; nucleotides outside the gene matches: 12. The germline gives CDR1 MDHEN, CDR2 SYDVKM. The length of the CDR3 is 19 residues. Here the CDR3 DNA reads TGTGCCAGCATGAGGGTGGGACTAGCGGGGTTGAGCTCCTACAATGAGCAGTTCTTC. The encoded protein is CASMRVGLAGLSSYNEQFF.

The rearrangement links TRBV2 to TRBJ2-2, with D possibly TRBD1 on 6 matching bases. The CDR3 totals 14 residues. CDR1 is SNHLY and CDR2 is FYNNEI in the germline V gene. The V end lost 9 bases, the J end lost 0 bases, and 11 bases lay between the germline ends. For the CDR3, the DNA is TGTGCCAGTCGGACAGATGCGAACACCGGGGAGCTGTTTTTT. Translating it yields CASRTDANTGELFF.

V and J are TRBV11-2 and TRBJ2-3; TRBD2 matches at 7 bases. Germline V CDR1 and CDR2: SGHAT, FQNNGV. This CDR3 is built from 15 residues. V dropped 5 bases and J dropped 4; count of bases not matched to a gene: 9. The CDR3 DNA follows: TGTGCCAGCAGCCCCGGACTAGGGGCGGCAGATACGCAGTATTTT. Protein product: CASSPGLGAADTQYF. Drawing the rest from reference TRBV11-2 and TRBJ2-3, the complete variable domain is EAGVAQSPRYKIIEKRQSVAFWCNPISGHATLYWYQQILGQGPKLLIQFQNNGVVDDSQLPKDRFSAERLKGVDSTLKIQPAKLEDSAVYLCASSPGLGAADTQYFGPGTRLTVL.

The chain is built from TRBV6-5 and TRBJ1-2; perhaps TRBD1 as D (5 bases). From germline, CDR1 is MNHEY and CDR2 SVGAGI. This CDR3 is built from 11 residues. V dropped 11 bases and J dropped 1 base, with 8 bases sitting between them. The CDR3 DNA is TGTGCCGGGGCCGGTAACTATGGCTACACCTTC. The encoded protein is CAGAGNYGYTF.

This sequence joins TRBV7-2 and TRBJ1-2; 7 nucleotides agree with TRBD1. The junction had 4 bases not matched to a gene; V was cut back by 5 bases and J by 4 bases. The CDR3 has 13 amino acids. Germline loops: CDR1 SGHTA, CDR2 FQGNSA. The CDR3 is CASSPAGGYGYTF. The CDR3 DNA is TGTGCCAGCAGCCCGGCAGGGGGCTATGGCTACACCTTC.

CDR3: CASSLAEGAEAFF. The CDR3, as DNA: TGTGCCAGCAGCTTGGCAGAGGGAGCTGAAGCTTTCTTT. J is TRBJ1-1 and V is TRBV7-3; D unresolved. CDR3 length equals 13 residues. Between the trimmed V and J ends, which lost 3 bases and 6 bases, there was a span of 11 bases. Per the germline V gene, CDR1 is SGHTA and CDR2 is FQGTGA.

The chain uses TRBV29-1 and TRBJ1-5; perhaps TRBD1 as D (6 bases). CDR3 length equals 13 residues. V dropped 0 bases and J dropped 6 bases, with 9 bases sitting between them. Germline V CDR1 and CDR2: SQVTM, ANQGSEA. CDR3 region: CSVEEGAGQPQHF. CDR3 nucleotide sequence: TGCAGCGTTGAAGAGGGGGCAGGTCAGCCCCAGCATTTT. The full variable domain, completed using reference TRBV29-1 and TRBJ1-5, is SAVISQKPSRDICQRGTSLTIQCQVDSQVTMMFWYRQQPGQSLTLIATANQGSEATYESGFVIDKFPISRPNLTFSTLTVSNMSPEDSSIYLCSVEEGAGQPQHFGDGTRLSIL.

This clone is a singleton in its sample. The rearrangement links TRBV30 to TRBJ2-5; 8 nucleotides align to TRBD2. CDR1 and CDR2 from the germline V gene are GTSNPN and SVGIG (reference sequence). CDR3 length: 15 residues. V lost 5 bases and J lost 1; bases outside the gene matches: 9. The CDR3 is CAWSQFSGTQETQYF. In DNA form, the CDR3 reads TGTGCCTGGTCTCAGTTTAGCGGGACCCAAGAGACCCAGTACTTC.

This clone has a handful of counts. The chain is built from TRBV4-3 and TRBJ1-1; D not resolved. The CDR3 has 13 amino acids. The germline gives CDR1 LGHNA, CDR2 YSLEER. Trimming left V 2 bases short and J 7 bases short, with 11 bases between. The CDR3 bases are TGCGCCAGCAGCCAACACATAAGATTTGAAGCTTTCTTT. Translated: CASSQHIRFEAFF.

The CDR3 reads CASSYGTGVNTEAFF. CDR3 DNA sequence: TGTGCCAGCAGCTACGGGACAGGGGTGAACACTGAAGCTTTCTTT. This chain links TRBV7-2 with TRBJ1-1; 10 nucleotides line up with TRBD1. Germline V gene lookup returns CDR1 SGHTA and CDR2 FQGNSA. V gave up 4 bases and J gave up 0 bases; unmatched junction bases: 2. CDR3 length equals 15 residues.

The V gene is TRBV19, the J gene TRBJ2-2; 9 bases are shared with TRBD1. The CDR3 contains 16 residues. In germline, CDR1 is LNHDA, CDR2 SQIVND (reference sequence). Germline trimming cut 4 bases from V and 1 base from J; bases unmatched to any gene: 4. The CDR3 nucleotides are TGTGCCAGTAGTACGTGGACAGGGGTGAACACCGGGGAGCTGTTTTTT. As protein: CASSTWTGVNTGELFF. Combining the CDR3 with reference TRBV19 and TRBJ2-2 gives the whole variable domain DGGITQSPKYLFRKEGQNVTLSCEQNLNHDAMYWYRQDPGQGLRLIYYSQIVNDFQKGDIAEGYSVSREKKESFPLTVTSAQKNPTAFYLCASSTWTGVNTGELFFGEGSRLTVL.

This clone is a singleton in its sample. The chain links TRBV3-1 (or the pseudogene TRBV3-2) to TRBJ1-5; no clear D. Germline V CDR1 and CDR2: LGHDT, YNNKEL (reference sequence). V was clipped by 2 bases and J by 4 bases, with 3 bases between them. This CDR3 is built from 12 residues. The CDR3 reads CASSQQNQPQHF. The CDR3 nucleotides are TGTGCCAGCAGCCAACAGAATCAGCCCCAGCATTTT.

This chain uses TRBV9 with TRBJ1-2, with D perhaps matching TRBD1 (5 bases). Trimming cost V 2 bases and J 8 bases, with 13 bases left between them. CDR3 length: 13 residues. CDR1 is SGDLS, CDR2 YYNGEE, per germline. The CDR3 protein is CASSVGRVGGYTF. The DNA of the CDR3 is TGTGCCAGCAGCGTCGGCAGGGTGGGAGGCTACACCTTC.

The chain employs TRBV5-1 and TRBJ2-3; 7 nucleotides match TRBD2. Losses at the gene ends were 3 bases for V and 4 bases for J; bases not matched to a gene: 2. This CDR3 spans 13 amino acids. Germline V lookup: CDR1 SGHRS, CDR2 YFSETQ. The CDR3: CASSSGRPDTQYF. The CDR3, as DNA: TGCGCCAGCAGCTCCGGGAGGCCAGATACGCAGTATTTT.

The chain is built from TRBV19 and TRBJ1-6; TRBD1 is a possible D gene (5 bases). The CDR3 spans 16 residues. Trimming pared 4 bases from V and 12 bases from J, leaving 22 bases between. Germline V gene data show CDR1 as LNHDA and CDR2 as SQIVND (reference sequence). The CDR3, as DNA: TGTGCCAGTAGTAGGGCTGGCAGGGTCCAAGGTTTACCCCTCCACTTT. Encoded protein: CASSRAGRVQGLPLHF.

The chain recombines TRBV18 with TRBJ1-1; TRBD1 is a possible D gene (6 bases). The CDR3 contains 13 residues. From germline, CDR1 is KGHSH and CDR2 LQKENI. V was trimmed by 8 bases and J by 5 bases, leaving 15 bases between them. The CDR3 coding sequence is TGTGCCAGCCATCGAACAGGGATGACTGAAGCTTTCTTT. Its protein is CASHRTGMTEAFF.

This sequence joins TRBV27 and TRBJ2-5, with D perhaps TRBD2 (5 bases). V was cut by 8 bases and J by 2 bases, with 12 bases left in between. This CDR3 region has 13 residues. Looked up from germline, CDR1 is MNHEY and CDR2 is SMNVEV (reference sequence). DNA of the CDR3: TGTGCCAGCGCCCGGGGAAGACAAGAGACCCAGTACTTC. This gives the protein CASARGRQETQYF.

As concerns this clone: This sample also contains other DNA sequences that code for the same CDR3. The V call is TRBV9, the J call TRBJ2-1; 10 positions match TRBD2. The CDR3 length is 15 residues. Germline V gives CDR1 SGDLS, CDR2 YYNGEE. Unmatched junction bases numbered 6, after V lost 0 bases and J lost 9 bases. CDR3 in DNA: TGTGCCAGCAGCGTAGGAGCGGGGGGGCAGTTTGAGCAGTTCTTC. Amino acids: CASSVGAGGQFEQFF.

This clone turned up a few times. V is TRBV12-3 or TRBV12-4 and J is TRBJ1-2; TRBD1 is a possible D gene (5 bases). V was pared by 4 bases and J by 8 bases, with 11 bases between. This CDR3 has 12 amino acids. The CDR3 region is CASSWDSSGYTF. CDR3 sequence (DNA): TGTGCCAGCAGTTGGGACTCGTCGGGCTACACCTTC.

This clone was seen only a few times. V is TRBV7-2 and J is TRBJ2-5, with 7 bases fitting TRBD1. The ends lost 5 bases at V and 2 bases at J; junction bases unmatched: 11. The CDR3 is 16 amino acids. Germline CDR1 is SGHTA and CDR2 is FQGNSA. The CDR3 DNA is TGTGCCAGCAGCCCCCCCGGGACAGTCGGGCAAGAGACCCAGTACTTC. It is translated as CASSPPGTVGQETQYF.

The gene calls are TRBV7-2 and TRBJ2-5, with 10 bases identical to TRBD2. Germline loops: CDR1 SGHTA, CDR2 FQGNSA. CDR3 length: 15 residues. Trimming cost V 2 bases and J 5 bases; bases outside gene matches: 5. The DNA of the CDR3 is TGTGCCAGCAGCTTACAGCGGGGGGGCCGGGAGACCCAGTACTTC. This gives the protein CASSLQRGGRETQYF.

CDR3 residues: CASSQGGLQYEQYF. As DNA, the CDR3 is TGCGCCAGCAGCCAAGGAGGACTCCAATACGAGCAGTACTTC. The gene calls are TRBV4-3 and TRBJ2-7, with D possibly being TRBD2 (5 bases). Germline V gene lookup returns CDR1 LGHNA and CDR2 YSLEER. The CDR3 contains 14 residues. V was pared by 1 base and J by 4 bases, with 11 bases between.

V gene TRBV7-6 combines with J gene TRBJ2-3; perhaps TRBD1 as D (5 bases). Germline V gives CDR1 SGHVS, CDR2 FNYEAQ. V was shortened by 1 base and J by 2 bases, with 13 bases between the two germline ends. The CDR3 has 16 amino acids. DNA of the CDR3: TGTGCCAGCAGCTTAGGGGGCAGCAGAGTCACAGATACGCAGTATTTT. It specifies CASSLGGSRVTDTQYF.